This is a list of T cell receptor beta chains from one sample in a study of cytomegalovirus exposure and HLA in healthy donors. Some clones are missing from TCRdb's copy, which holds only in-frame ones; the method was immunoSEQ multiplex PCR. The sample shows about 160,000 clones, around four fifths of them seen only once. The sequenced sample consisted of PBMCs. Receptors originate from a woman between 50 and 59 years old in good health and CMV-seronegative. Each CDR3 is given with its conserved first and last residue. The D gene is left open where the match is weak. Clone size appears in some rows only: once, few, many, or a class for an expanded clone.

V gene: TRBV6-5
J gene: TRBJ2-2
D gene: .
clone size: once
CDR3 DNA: TGTGCCAGCAGACCGGGACTCGTTAGCACCGGGGAGCTGTTTTTT
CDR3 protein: CASRPGLVSTGELFF

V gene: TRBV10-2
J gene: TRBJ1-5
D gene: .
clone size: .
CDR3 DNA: TGCGCCAGCAGTTTGACTGGTTCTCAGCCCCAGCATTTT
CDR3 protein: CASSLTGSQPQHF

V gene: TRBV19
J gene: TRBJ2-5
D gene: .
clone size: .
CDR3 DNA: TGTGCCAGTAGTTGGAGGGGAGAGACCCAGTACTTC
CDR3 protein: CASSWRGETQYF

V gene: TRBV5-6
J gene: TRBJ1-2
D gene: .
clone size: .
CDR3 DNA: TGTGCCAGCAGCTTGACCGGGACAACCTACAACTATGGCTACACCTTC
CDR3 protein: CASSLTGTTYNYGYTF

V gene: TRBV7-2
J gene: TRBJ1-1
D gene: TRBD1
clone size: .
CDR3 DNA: TGTGCCAGCAGCTTAGCGGACAGGATGAACACTGAAGCTTTCTTT
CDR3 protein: CASSLADRMNTEAFF

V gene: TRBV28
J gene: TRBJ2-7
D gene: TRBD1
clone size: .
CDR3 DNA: TGTGCCAGCAGTCCAGGGGGCGCCCCCTCCTACGAGCAGTACTTC
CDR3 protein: CASSPGGAPSYEQYF

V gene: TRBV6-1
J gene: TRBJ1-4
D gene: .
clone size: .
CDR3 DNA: TGTGCCAGCAGGCGGGCTTTGGAAAAACTGTTTTTT
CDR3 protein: CASRRALEKLFF

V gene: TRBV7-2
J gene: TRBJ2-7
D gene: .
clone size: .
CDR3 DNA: TGTGCCAGCAGCTTTTCTACCTACGAGCAGTACTTC
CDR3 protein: CASSFSTYEQYF

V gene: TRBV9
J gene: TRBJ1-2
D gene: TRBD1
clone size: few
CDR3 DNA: TGTGCCAGCAGCAGTGGGACAGTGACATCCGGAGGTGATGGCTACACCTTC
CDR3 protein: CASSSGTVTSGGDGYTF

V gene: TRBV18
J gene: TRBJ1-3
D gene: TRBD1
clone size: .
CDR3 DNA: TGTGCCAGCTCAGGGGACAGGTCTCCTGTCTCTGGAAACACCATATATTTT
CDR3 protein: CASSGDRSPVSGNTIYF

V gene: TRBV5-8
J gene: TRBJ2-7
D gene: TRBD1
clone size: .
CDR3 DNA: TGTGCCAGTCTTACAAGGGGGCTAGCCTACGAGCAGTACTTC
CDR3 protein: CASLTRGLAYEQYF

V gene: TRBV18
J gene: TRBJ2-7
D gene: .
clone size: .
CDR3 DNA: TGTGCCAGCTCACCGACAGGTGGAACCTACGAGCAGTACTTC
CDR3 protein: CASSPTGGTYEQYF

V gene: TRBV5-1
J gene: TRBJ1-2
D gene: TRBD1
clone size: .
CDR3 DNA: TGCGCCAGCAGCCTGGACAGGGGCAACTATGGCTACACCTTC
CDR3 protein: CASSLDRGNYGYTF

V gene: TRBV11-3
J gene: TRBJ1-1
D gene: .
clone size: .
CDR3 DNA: TGTGCCAGCAGCTTGTATATGAACACTGAAGCTTTCTTT
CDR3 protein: CASSLYMNTEAFF

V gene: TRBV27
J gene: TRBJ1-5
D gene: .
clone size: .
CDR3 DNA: TGTGCCAGCAAACGTTTGATCGGGGGGGCCGAGCAGCCCCAGCATTTT
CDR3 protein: CASKRLIGGAEQPQHF

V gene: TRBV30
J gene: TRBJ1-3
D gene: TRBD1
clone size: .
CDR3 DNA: TGTGCCTGGAGTAAGACAGGGGTCGGAAACACCATATATTTT
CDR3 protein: CAWSKTGVGNTIYF

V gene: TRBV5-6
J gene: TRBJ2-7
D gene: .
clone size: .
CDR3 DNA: TGTGCCAGCAGCCCAATACAGGGAATGAAGGATTACGAGCAGTACTTC
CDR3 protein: CASSPIQGMKDYEQYF

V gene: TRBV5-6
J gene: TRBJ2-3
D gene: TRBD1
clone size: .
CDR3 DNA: TGTGCCAGCAGCTTGGAGATCAGGGGGACAGATACGCAGTATTTT
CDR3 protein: CASSLEIRGTDTQYF

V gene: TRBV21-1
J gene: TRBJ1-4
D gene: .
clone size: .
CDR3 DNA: TGTGCCAGCAGGCCCGAATCGAAGGGGCGGGGGGGTAGCGAAAAACTGTTTTTT
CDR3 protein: CASRPESKGRGGSEKLFF

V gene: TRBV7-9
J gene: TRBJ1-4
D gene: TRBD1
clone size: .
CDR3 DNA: TGTGCCAGCAGCCGAGCCCCGGGACAGGGAGGAGAAAAACTGTTTTTT
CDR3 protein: CASSRAPGQGGEKLFF

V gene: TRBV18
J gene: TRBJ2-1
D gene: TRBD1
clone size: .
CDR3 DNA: TGTGCCAGCTCATCCTCCGGGACAGGGCTTTTTTTAAATGAGCAGTTCTTC
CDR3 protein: CASSSSGTGLFLNEQFF

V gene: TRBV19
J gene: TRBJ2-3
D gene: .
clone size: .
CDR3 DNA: TGTGCCAGTAGCCCATCCTCGGGATTTTTAGATACGCAGTATTTT
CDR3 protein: CASSPSSGFLDTQYF

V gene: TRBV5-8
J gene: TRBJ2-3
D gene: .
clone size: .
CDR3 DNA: TGTGCCAGCAGCTTCGGAGGCTTGACAGATACGCAGTATTTT
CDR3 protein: CASSFGGLTDTQYF

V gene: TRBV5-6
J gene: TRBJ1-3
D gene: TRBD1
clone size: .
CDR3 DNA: TGTGCCAGCAGCTTGAAAGGACAGGGGGTTCTTGGCACCATATATTTT
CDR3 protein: CASSLKGQGVLGTIYF

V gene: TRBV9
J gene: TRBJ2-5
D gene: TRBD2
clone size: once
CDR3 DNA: TGTGCCAGCAGCGTACGCGGGGGGGGAGAGACCCAGTACTTC
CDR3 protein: CASSVRGGGETQYF

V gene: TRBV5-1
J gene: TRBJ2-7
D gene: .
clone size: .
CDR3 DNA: TGCGCCAGCAGCTTCGGACTTAACTACGAGCAGTACTTC
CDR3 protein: CASSFGLNYEQYF

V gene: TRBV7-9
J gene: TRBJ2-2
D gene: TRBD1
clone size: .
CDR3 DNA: TGTGCCAGCAGCCGCCAGGGACAGACCACCGGGGAGCTGTTTTTT
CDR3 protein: CASSRQGQTTGELFF

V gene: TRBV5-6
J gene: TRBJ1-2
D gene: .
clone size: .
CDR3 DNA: TGTGCCAGCAGCTTCCAGGGAATGGGGTATGGCTACACCTTC
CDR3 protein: CASSFQGMGYGYTF

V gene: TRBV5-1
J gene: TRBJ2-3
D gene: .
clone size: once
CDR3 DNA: TGCGCCAGCAGCTTGGTTGGTAGTGTAACCACAGATACGCAGTATTTT
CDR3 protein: CASSLVGSVTTDTQYF